This T cell receptor (beta chain) was recovered during a study of blood T cell repertoires in COVID-19. Study background: Samples taken during acute and convalescent COVID-19 were collected in the United States, Italy and Spain. From T cells, B-cell-depleted T cells, or PBMCs came the material, which was cDNA or gDNA.

Trimming pared 6 bases from V and 3 bases from J, leaving 9 bases between. This CDR3 spans 13 amino acids. As handled by the study authors: Amplification from reference gene primers served as the basis for estimated nucleated cell counts. Assay used: immunoSEQ multiplex PCR; TCRdb lists only in-frame clones, some missing. That table is the source of V, J and clone size, and D and trimming were worked out from the DNA. The sample contains about 380,000 clones, about 80% of which appear only once. The source material was peripheral blood. The genes are TRBV12-3 or TRBV12-4 and TRBJ1-5; D gene unclear. The receptor was isolated from a human donor with acute or convalescent COVID-19. The donor label of this sample is uncertain. CDR3 residues: CASRRTSNQPQHF. The CDR3 DNA reads as TGTGCCAGCAGACGGACTTCCAATCAGCCCCAGCATTTT.